The subject of this entry is one TCR beta chain. What it binds is not known. V was cut by 0 bases and J by 13 bases, with 3 bases left in between. This CDR3 comprises 9 residues. Germline V CDR1 and CDR2: ENHRY, SYGVKD. Assay: immunoSEQ multiplex PCR; the TCRdb copy retains only in-frame clones and omits some. There are roughly 120,000 clones in the sample; roughly nine tenths occur only once, and approximately 10% lies in the top ten. The sample is drawn from a study of T cell responses to AZD1222 COVID-19 vaccine. Notes on the study in general: At baseline, seropositivity was found in only a handful of AZD1222 recipients. Vaccine-associated CD4 TCRs ranged over spike, dominating at 160-218 and 743-854. The reported proportion of spike-specific TCRs targeting unmutated variant regions was nearly half. Females made up more of the donors, who were largely white British, and clonal diversity may have come out too low.

The chain employs TRBV10-3 and TRBJ2-5; D is undetermined. This clonotype was sampled from an adult in good health. The starting material was peripheral blood, obtained on day 0 of AZD1222 vaccination. The CDR3 is CAISESRYF. The CDR3 nucleotides are TGTGCCATCAGTGAGTCCAGGTACTTC.